This T cell receptor beta chain was found in a study of T cells in Graves' hyperthyroidism and ophthalmopathy. Study context: At the time of initial diagnosis and before any treatment, peripheral blood was collected. Study-level results: From stable hyperthyroidism, ophthalmopathy was set apart by a 13 V-J model.

The CDR3 has 16 amino acids. Germline loops: CDR1 SGHRS, CDR2 YFSETQ. V was clipped by 4 bases and J by 5 bases; unmatched bases: 5. RNA transcripts were the template for amplifying TCR beta CDR3 regions. TCR CDR3 underwent first-round RT-PCR with the HTBI primer set. Each CDR3 protein gets one entry after TCRdb re-called the multiplex PCR reads with MiXCR. Among about 340,000 distinct CDR3 sequences, 18% were seen once, and the ten largest hold 45% to 50%. On this clonotype itself: What it binds is unknown.

Source material for PBMCs was more than 7.5 ml fresh peripheral blood. The TCR originated in a woman aged 45-59 years with Graves' hyperthyroidism. V usage is TRBV5-1 and J usage is TRBJ2-5; 16 nucleotides match TRBD2. The sample taken for sequencing was blood. In DNA form, the CDR3 reads TGCGCCAGCAGCACGGGACTAGCGGGAGGGCCGGAGACCCAGTACTTC. It is translated as CASSTGLAGGPETQYF.